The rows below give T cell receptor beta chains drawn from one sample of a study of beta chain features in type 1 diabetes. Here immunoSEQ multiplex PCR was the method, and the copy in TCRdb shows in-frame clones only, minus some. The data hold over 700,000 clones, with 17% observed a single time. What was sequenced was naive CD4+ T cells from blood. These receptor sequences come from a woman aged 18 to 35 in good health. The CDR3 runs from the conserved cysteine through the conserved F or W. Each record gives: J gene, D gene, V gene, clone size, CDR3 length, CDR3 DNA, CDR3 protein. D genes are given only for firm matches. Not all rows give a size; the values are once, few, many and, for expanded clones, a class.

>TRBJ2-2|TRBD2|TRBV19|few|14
TGTGCCACCGGACTAGCGGGAGTGGCCGGGGAGCTGTTTTTT
CATGLAGVAGELFF
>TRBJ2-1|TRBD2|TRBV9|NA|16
TGTGCCAGCAGCCCTCAAGGACTAGTTCTCTACAATGAGCAGTTCTTC
CASSPQGLVLYNEQFF
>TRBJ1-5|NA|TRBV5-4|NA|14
TGTGCCAGCAGCTTGGCCGGGGGCGGACAGCCCCAGCATTTT
CASSLAGGGQPQHF
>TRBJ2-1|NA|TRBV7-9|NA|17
TGTGCCAGCAGCTTATGGCAGTCTATGTCCGCGACGAATGAGCAGTTCTTC
CASSLWQSMSATNEQFF
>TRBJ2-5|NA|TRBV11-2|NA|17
TGCGCCAGCAGCTCATTGAGGGGACCCTTAGGCTGGGAGACCCAGTACTTC
CASSSLRGPLGWETQYF
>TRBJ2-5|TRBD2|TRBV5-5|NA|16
TGTGCCAGCAGCTTGTTTCCAGCGGGAGGGAGGGAGACCCAGTACTTC
CASSLFPAGGRETQYF
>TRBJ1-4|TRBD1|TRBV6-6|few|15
TGTGCCAGCAGTCCCCGGACAGGGTCTAATGAAAAACTGTTTTTT
CASSPRTGSNEKLFF
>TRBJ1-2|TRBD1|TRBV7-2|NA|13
TGTGCCATCCGCGACAGGGGATTCGATGGCTACACCTTC
CAIRDRGFDGYTF
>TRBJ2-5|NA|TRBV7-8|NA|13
TGTGCCAGCAGCTTGTACAGGGTCGAGACCCAGTACTTC
CASSLYRVETQYF
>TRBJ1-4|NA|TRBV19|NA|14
TGTGCCAGTAGTATCTACGGAATAAATGAAAAACTGTTTTTT
CASSIYGINEKLFF
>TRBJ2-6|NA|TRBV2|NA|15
TGTGCCAGCAGCCCGCCCGCCTCTGGGGCCAACGTCCTGACTTTC
CASSPPASGANVLTF
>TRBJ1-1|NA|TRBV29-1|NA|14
TGCAGCGTTAGTGCCAATCCTTGGCACACTGAAGCTTTCTTT
CSVSANPWHTEAFF
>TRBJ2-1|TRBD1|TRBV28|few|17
TGTGCCAGCAGTCTTTATTGGACAGGGTCTACCCGAAGGGAGCAGTTCTTC
CASSLYWTGSTRREQFF
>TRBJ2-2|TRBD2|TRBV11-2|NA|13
TGTGCCAGCAGCCCCGGGGGGACCGGGGAGCTGTTTTTT
CASSPGGTGELFF
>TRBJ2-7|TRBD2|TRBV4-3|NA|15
TGCGCCAGCAGCGAACAAAGCGGGAGGGCCGGCGAGCAGTACTTC
CASSEQSGRAGEQYF
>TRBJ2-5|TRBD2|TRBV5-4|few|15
TGCGCCAGCAGCCAAAATAGCGGGAGCTTGCAGACCCAGTACTTC
CASSQNSGSLQTQYF
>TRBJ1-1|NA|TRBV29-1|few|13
TGCAGCTCCGAGCGGCAGGGTCGGACTGAAGCTTTCTTT
CSSERQGRTEAFF
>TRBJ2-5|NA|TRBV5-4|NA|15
TGTGCCAGCAGCTTGGGGCTAGGAGGGCAAGAGACCCAGTACTTC
CASSLGLGGQETQYF
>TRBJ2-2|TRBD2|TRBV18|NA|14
TGTGCCAGCTCACCGCTAGCGGGAGACCGGGAGCTGTTTTTT
CASSPLAGDRELFF
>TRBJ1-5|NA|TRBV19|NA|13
TGTGCCAGCAGTTCCCGTACCTTAAGGCCCCAGCATTTT
CASSSRTLRPQHF
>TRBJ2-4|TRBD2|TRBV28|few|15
TGTGCCAGCAGTTTAGGATCTAGCGGGATAAACATTCAGTACTTC
CASSLGSSGINIQYF
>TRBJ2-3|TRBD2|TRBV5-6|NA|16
TGTGCCAGCAGCAGGACTAGCGGGACTAGCACAGATACGCAGTATTTT
CASSRTSGTSTDTQYF
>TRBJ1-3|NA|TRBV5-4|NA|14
TGTGCCAGCAGTCCTATTCCCTCTGGAAACACCATATATTTT
CASSPIPSGNTIYF
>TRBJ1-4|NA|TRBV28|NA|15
TGTGCCAGCAGCCACCACGGGACACAGAATGAAAAACTGTTTTTT
CASSHHGTQNEKLFF
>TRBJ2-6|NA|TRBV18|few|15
TGTGCCAGCTCGCAAACAGGGTTCGGGGCCAACGTCCTGACTTTC
CASSQTGFGANVLTF
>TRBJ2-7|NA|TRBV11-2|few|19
TGTGCCAGCAGCTTCTCCGGCAGGGGTGCAGGAGCCGCAACTACGAAGCAGTACTTC
CASSFSGRGAGAATTKQYF
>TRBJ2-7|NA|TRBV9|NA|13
TGTGCCAGCAGCGCCCAGGGGACGGGCGAGCAGTACTTC
CASSAQGTGEQYF
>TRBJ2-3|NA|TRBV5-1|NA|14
TGCGCCAGCAGCTTTGGAGAACCTACAGATACGCAGTATTTT
CASSFGEPTDTQYF
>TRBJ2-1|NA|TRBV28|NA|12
TGTGCCAGCAGTCAACGACCCGGGGAGCAGTTCTTC
CASSQRPGEQFF